This TCR beta chain was profiled in a study of T cell responses to AZD1222 COVID-19 vaccine. Only in-frame clones appear in the TCRdb table, and some are missing; sequencing was by immunoSEQ multiplex PCR. The profile shows some 130,000 clones, roughly 88% of them singletons. Worth noting for this clone: Antigen unknown.

General study points: The reported proportion of spike-specific TCRs targeting unmutated variant regions was nearly half. Donors skewed white British and female; clonal diversity was possibly underestimated.

Germline values: CDR1 SGHTA, CDR2 FQGNSA. CDR3 size: 11 residues. V was pared by 3 bases and J by 16 bases, with 3 bases of the junction left unmatched. This chain uses TRBV7-2 with TRBJ2-1; TRBD2 agrees at 10 bases. The sample in question was peripheral blood, obtained on day 0 of MenACWY control vaccination. This receptor was obtained from an adult in good health. CDR3 sequence reads: CASSLGLAIFF. CDR3 coding DNA: TGTGCCAGCAGCTTGGGACTAGCGATTTTCTTC.